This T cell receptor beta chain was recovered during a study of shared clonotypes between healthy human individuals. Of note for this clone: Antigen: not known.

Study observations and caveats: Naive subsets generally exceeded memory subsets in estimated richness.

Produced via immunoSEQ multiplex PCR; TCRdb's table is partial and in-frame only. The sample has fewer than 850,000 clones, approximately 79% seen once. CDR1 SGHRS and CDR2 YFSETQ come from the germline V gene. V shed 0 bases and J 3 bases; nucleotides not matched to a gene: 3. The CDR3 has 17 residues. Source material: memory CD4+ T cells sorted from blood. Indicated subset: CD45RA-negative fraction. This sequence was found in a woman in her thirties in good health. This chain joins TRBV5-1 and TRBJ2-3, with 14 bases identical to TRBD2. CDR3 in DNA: TGCGCCAGCAGCTTGGACGGACTAGCGGGAGGAACAGATACGCAGTATTTT. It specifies CASSLDGLAGGTDTQYF.